This record looks at one T cell receptor beta chain sequence and its context. The data originate from a study of blood T cell repertoires in COVID-19. In the original processing: Reference gene primers were amplified, and this amplification served to estimate nucleated cell counts. Libraries were prepared by immunoSEQ multiplex PCR; TCRdb keeps only in-frame clonotypes and omits some of them. V, J and clone size were drawn from that table, and D and trimming were deduced from the DNA. The table has about 230,000 clones, just over 85% seen once. Sequencing was done on a sample of peripheral blood. The source of this sequence is a man aged 45-60 years with COVID-19, enrolled during active disease.

Here the CDR3 reads CASSNGQGWAYEQYF. CDR3 nucleotides: TGTGCCAGCAGCAACGGACAGGGTTGGGCCTACGAGCAGTACTTC. The chain links TRBV6-5 to TRBJ2-7, with 8 bases aligning to TRBD1. Germline trimming cut 6 bases from V and 2 bases from J; bases unmatched to any gene: 9. The CDR3 sequence is 15 residues long. In germline, CDR1 is MNHEY, CDR2 SVGAGI.